The rows below give T cell receptor beta chains drawn from one sample of a study of OX40 agonist ivuxolimab in advanced cancers. This table comes from immunoSEQ multiplex PCR, and its TCRdb copy is limited to in-frame clones, with some not included. The table records fewer than 80,000 clones, roughly 85% of them present only once. The sequenced sample was CD4+ or CD8+ T cells sorted from blood, obtained in a trial of the OX40 agonist ivuxolimab. Receptors originate from an adult with an advanced solid tumor such as melanoma, head and neck, liver or kidney cancer. The CDR3 runs from the conserved cysteine through the conserved F or W. A D gene is named only where the DNA matches it firmly. The listing skips clone size in some rows; elsewhere it reads once, few, many or a size class.

J: TRBJ2-3; V: TRBV4-3; length: 16; size: -; D: TRBD2; CDR3: CASSRLAGGPGDTQYF; DNA: TGCGCCAGCAGCCGACTAGCGGGAGGGCCGGGAGATACGCAGTATTTT
J: TRBJ2-5; V: TRBV6-5; length: 15; size: -; D: -; CDR3: CASSSSPIPRQTQYF; DNA: TGTGCCAGCAGTTCCTCCCCAATTCCAAGGCAGACCCAGTACTTC
J: TRBJ2-2; V: TRBV28; length: 13; size: -; D: -; CDR3: CASQQAYTGELFF; DNA: TGTGCCAGCCAGCAGGCCTACACCGGGGAGCTGTTTTTT
J: TRBJ1-5; V: TRBV7-2; length: 15; size: -; D: -; CDR3: CASSQDKDSNQPQHF; DNA: TGTGCCAGCAGCCAAGACAAAGATAGCAATCAGCCCCAGCATTTT
J: TRBJ2-2; V: TRBV10-2; length: 14; size: -; D: -; CDR3: CASREGLYTGELFF; DNA: TGCGCCAGCAGGGAGGGACTGTACACCGGGGAGCTGTTTTTT
J: TRBJ1-5; V: TRBV11-2; length: 15; size: -; D: TRBD1; CDR3: CASSRDRVGNQPQHF; DNA: TGTGCCAGCAGCCGGGACAGGGTAGGCAATCAGCCCCAGCATTTT
J: TRBJ2-5; V: TRBV7-2; length: 14; size: -; D: TRBD2; CDR3: CASSRSGGGETQYF; DNA: TGTGCCAGCAGCCGTAGCGGGGGGGGAGAGACCCAGTACTTC
J: TRBJ1-4; V: TRBV5-1; length: 15; size: -; D: TRBD1; CDR3: CASSLAGTGDEKLFF; DNA: TGCGCCAGCAGCTTGGCCGGGACAGGGGACGAAAAACTGTTTTTT
J: TRBJ2-1; V: TRBV7-2; length: 15; size: -; D: TRBD2; CDR3: CATKQALAGDNEQFF; DNA: TGTGCTACAAAACAGGCACTAGCGGGGGACAATGAGCAGTTCTTC
J: TRBJ2-3; V: TRBV4-3; length: 17; size: -; D: -; CDR3: CASSKKGKDRPTDTQYF; DNA: TGCGCCAGCAGCAAAAAGGGGAAGGATCGACCCACAGATACGCAGTATTTT
J: TRBJ1-6; V: TRBV5-1; length: 15; size: -; D: -; CDR3: CASSDGSSYNSPLHF; DNA: TGCGCCAGCAGCGATGGGAGCTCCTATAATTCACCCCTCCACTTT
J: TRBJ1-6; V: TRBV6-5; length: 15; size: -; D: -; CDR3: CASSLTGTAQSPLHF; DNA: TGTGCCAGCAGCCTTACCGGGACGGCGCAATCACCCCTCCACTTT
J: TRBJ1-2; V: TRBV11-1; length: 13; size: -; D: -; CDR3: CASSFGGNYGYTF; DNA: TGTGCCAGCAGCTTCGGAGGGAACTATGGCTACACCTTC
J: TRBJ2-3; V: TRBV5-6; length: 18; size: -; D: TRBD2; CDR3: CASSFLAGAGGTTDTQYF; DNA: TGTGCCAGCAGCTTTCTAGCGGGGGCCGGGGGGACCACAGATACGCAGTATTTT
J: TRBJ1-1; V: TRBV30; length: 13; size: -; D: -; CDR3: CAWTRQVVTEAFF; DNA: TGTGCCTGGACCAGACAGGTGGTCACTGAAGCTTTCTTT
J: TRBJ2-7; V: TRBV5-8; length: 14; size: -; D: TRBD2; CDR3: CASRREGVTYEQYF; DNA: TGTGCCAGCAGACGGGAGGGGGTAACCTACGAGCAGTACTTC
J: TRBJ1-1; V: TRBV5-6; length: 15; size: -; D: -; CDR3: CASSFRRTGNTEAFF; DNA: TGTGCCAGCAGCTTTCGGCGCACCGGGAACACTGAAGCTTTCTTT
J: TRBJ1-3; V: TRBV6-5; length: 16; size: -; D: TRBD1; CDR3: CASSYGGTGTRNTIYF; DNA: TGTGCCAGCAGTTACGGGGGGACAGGAACCCGAAACACCATATATTTT
J: TRBJ2-7; V: TRBV7-9; length: 16; size: -; D: TRBD1; CDR3: CASSLVRTGGPYEQYF; DNA: TGTGCCAGCAGCTTAGTTCGGACAGGGGGCCCCTACGAGCAGTACTTC
J: TRBJ2-5; V: TRBV10-2; length: 14; size: -; D: -; CDR3: CASSDLGAHETQYF; DNA: TGCGCCAGCAGTGACCTCGGCGCCCACGAGACCCAGTACTTC
J: TRBJ2-7; V: TRBV6-6; length: 14; size: -; D: -; CDR3: CASSYPEASYEQYF; DNA: TGTGCCAGCAGTTACCCTGAGGCTTCCTACGAGCAGTACTTC
J: TRBJ2-7; V: TRBV10-1; length: 14; size: -; D: TRBD1; CDR3: CASSGVTGDREQYF; DNA: TGCGCCAGCAGCGGGGTTACAGGGGATCGGGAGCAGTACTTC
J: TRBJ2-1; V: TRBV5-6; length: 16; size: -; D: TRBD1; CDR3: CASSLGRQGHRNEQFF; DNA: TGTGCCAGCAGCTTGGGCCGACAGGGTCATAGGAATGAGCAGTTCTTC
J: TRBJ1-1; V: TRBV11-3; length: 15; size: once; D: -; CDR3: CASSLDRERYTEAFF; DNA: TGTGCCAGCAGCTTAGATCGGGAGAGGTACACTGAAGCTTTCTTT
J: TRBJ2-7; V: TRBV2; length: 15; size: -; D: -; CDR3: CASTLEGVGPYEQYF; DNA: TGTGCCAGCACCCTGGAAGGGGTTGGCCCCTACGAGCAGTACTTC
J: TRBJ1-3; V: TRBV5-6; length: 13; size: -; D: -; CDR3: CASSLGSGNTIYF; DNA: TGTGCCAGCAGCTTGGGTTCTGGAAACACCATATATTTT
J: TRBJ1-5; V: TRBV5-6; length: 15; size: -; D: -; CDR3: CASSSYLGGNQPQHF; DNA: TGTGCCAGCAGCTCGTACTTGGGTGGCAATCAGCCCCAGCATTTT
J: TRBJ2-3; V: TRBV5-1; length: 12; size: -; D: -; CDR3: CASSSIRDTQYF; DNA: TGCGCCAGCAGCTCGATAAGAGATACGCAGTATTTT
J: TRBJ2-5; V: TRBV7-2; length: 15; size: -; D: -; CDR3: CASSLDGGTQETQYF; DNA: TGTGCCAGCAGCTTAGATGGCGGGACCCAAGAGACCCAGTACTTC
J: TRBJ1-2; V: TRBV5-6; length: 13; size: -; D: TRBD1; CDR3: CASSLQGATGYTF; DNA: TGTGCCAGCAGCTTGCAGGGGGCTACTGGCTACACCTTC
J: TRBJ1-2; V: TRBV18; length: 13; size: -; D: -; CDR3: CASSPDSNYGYTF; DNA: TGTGCCAGCTCACCGGACAGTAACTATGGCTACACCTTC
J: TRBJ1-3; V: TRBV7-9; length: 13; size: -; D: -; CDR3: CASSLAEGNTIYF; DNA: TGTGCCAGCAGCTTAGCGGAGGGAAACACCATATATTTT